This T cell receptor beta chain stems from a study of shared clonotypes between healthy human individuals. The CDR3 runs to 15 residues. Trimming took 3 bases from V and 0 from J; bases not matched to a gene: 2. Germline values: CDR1 LNHNV, CDR2 YYDKDF (reference sequence). On this clone itself: Other DNA sequences from this sample encode an identical CDR3 as well.

The table came from immunoSEQ multiplex PCR; TCRdb's copy has only in-frame clones and leaves some out. In the table there are more than 2 million clones, 90% to 95% of which are singletons. Sample: naive CD4+ T cells sorted from blood. Subset denoted: CD45RA+ positively selected. The origin of this receptor is a man between 18 and 35 years old in good health. This chain links TRBV15 with TRBJ1-3; 7 bases are a match to TRBD1. CDR3 loop: CATSRDRFSGNTIYF. CDR3 nucleotide sequence: TGTGCCACCAGCAGGGACAGGTTCTCTGGAAACACCATATATTTT.